The following is a TCR beta chain sequence with its context. It lacks a known antigen. Base-call qualities are not available, and no considerably larger clone is one nucleotide away. The CDR3 contains 11 residues, cysteine and phenylalanine counted. The retained sequence is limited to the CDR3, 33 bases, with the frame set at the first base. From a lookup of the germline V gene, CDR1 and CDR2 are MDHEN and SYDVKM. V loses 5 bases, J loses 6 bases, and the germline ends lie 5 bases apart. The method behind the library was the immunoSEQ multiplex PCR assay. The authors' analysis ran thus. A statistical classification framework was built to diagnose cytomegalovirus status from the catalog of TCR beta chain sequences. TCRdb carries this immuneACCESS record with in-frame sequences only. Its versions omit some clonotypes, under half of them owing to an unresolved V gene in the studies checked, with the rest unexplained. The DNA was the basis for D and trimming; V, J and clone size are from that table. The sample data list about 200,000 clones, and 80% to 90% of these were observed just once. Of the sample, 13% falls within the top ten clones.

This record comes from a study of cytomegalovirus exposure and HLA in healthy donors (dated by TCRdb to between 2016 and 2019). Background for the entire study: The 500 to 800 repertoires of the first cohort and the roughly 120 validation repertoires were produced on the same platform, according to a later analysis. The aim of the study was to test whether cataloging public T cell receptors could identify signatures of past pathogen exposure. High-throughput TCR immunosequencing, statistical association of individual TCRs with disease status, and machine learning were combined to predict cytomegalovirus infection status. In addition to the first cohort of around 670 subjects, a separate validation cohort of around 110 different subjects was used. What the research found in general, with its limitations: The validation cohort had no HLA typing available for a later analysis, so co-occurrence within that cohort was assessed over all 120 or so repertoires. The study listed 150 to 200 TCR beta chains as associated with cytomegalovirus. In vitro tests confirmed that three of the cytomegalovirus-associated TCR beta chains recognize cytomegalovirus antigens. According to the authors, the approach could potentially be generalized to other disease states and immunological phenotypes. A later analysis found that TCRs clustered in the first cohort also tended to co-occur in the 130 or so validation repertoires, with more than 90% of cluster scores above 0. Cytomegalovirus status was reported to be diagnosed by the classifier with high specificity and sensitivity in both the original and validation cohorts. Across donors, most TCR sequences were observed very rarely, whereas some public TCRs were present in many individuals.

The donors belonged to the validation cohort of under 150 subjects, which was separate from the roughly 670-subject first cohort. Recombination connected TRBV28 to TRBJ2-1, with the D segment identity uncertain. The source is a woman aged 25-40 years in good health and CMV-seropositive. The specimen was PBMCs. The nucleotide sequence reads as follows: TGTGCCAGCAGTCAGATCAATGAGCAGTTCTTC. Its amino acids are CASSQINEQFF.